This T cell receptor beta chain is drawn from a study of blood T cell repertoires in COVID-19. Clones were read by immunoSEQ multiplex PCR, and TCRdb kept only the in-frame ones, dropping some. The table lists around 97,000 clones, around 80% of them singletons. Germline V lookup: CDR1 MNHEY, CDR2 SVGEGT. Unmatched junction bases numbered 8, after V lost 4 bases and J lost 6 bases. This CDR3 comprises 15 residues. The sequencing sample was made of peripheral blood. The J gene is TRBJ2-1, the V gene TRBV6-2 or TRBV6-3; 8 bases match TRBD2. This receptor was obtained from a man in his 70s with acute or convalescent COVID-19. As DNA, the CDR3 is TGTGCCAGCAGTTCCCGACGGACTAGCATCAATGAGCAGTTCTTC. Residues: CASSSRRTSINEQFF.